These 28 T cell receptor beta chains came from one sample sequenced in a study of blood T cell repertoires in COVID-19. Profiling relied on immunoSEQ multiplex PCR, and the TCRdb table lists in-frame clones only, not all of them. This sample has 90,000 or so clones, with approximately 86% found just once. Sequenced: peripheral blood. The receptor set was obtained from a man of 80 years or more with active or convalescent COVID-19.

The CDR3 region has the DNA TGTGCCAGCAGCGGGGGCCCTCCTCCAGCTTTCTTT. Protein product: CASSGGPPPAFF. The chain links TRBV9 to TRBJ1-1; maybe TRBD1 (5 bases). The CDR3 sequence is 12 residues long. V dropped 3 bases and J dropped 10 bases, with 13 bases sitting between them. CDR1 is SGDLS and CDR2 is YYNGEE in the germline V gene.

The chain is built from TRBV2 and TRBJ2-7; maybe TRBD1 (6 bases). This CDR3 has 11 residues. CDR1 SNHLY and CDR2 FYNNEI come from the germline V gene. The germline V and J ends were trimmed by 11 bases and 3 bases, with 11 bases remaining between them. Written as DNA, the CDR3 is TGTGCCGGACAGAGGGGCTACGAGCAGTACTTC. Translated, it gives CAGQRGYEQYF. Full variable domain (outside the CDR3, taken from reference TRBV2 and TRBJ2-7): EPEVTQTPSHQVTQMGQEVILRCVPISNHLYFYWYRQILGQKVEFLVSFYNNEISEKSEIFDDQFSVERPDGSNFTLKIRSTKLEDSAMYFCAGQRGYEQYFGPGTRLTVT.

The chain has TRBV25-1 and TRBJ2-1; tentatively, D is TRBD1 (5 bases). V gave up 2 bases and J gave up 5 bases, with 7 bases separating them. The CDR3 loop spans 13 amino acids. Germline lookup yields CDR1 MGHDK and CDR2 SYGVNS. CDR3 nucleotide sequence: TGTGCCAGCAGTGAACAGGGAAACAATGAGCAGTTCTTC. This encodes CASSEQGNNEQFF.

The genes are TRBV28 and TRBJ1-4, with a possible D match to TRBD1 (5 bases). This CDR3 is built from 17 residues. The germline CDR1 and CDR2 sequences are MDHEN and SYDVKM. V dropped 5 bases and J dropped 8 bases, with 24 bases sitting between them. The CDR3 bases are TGTGCCAGCAGTGCCATGCTGGGGGAGGGTTCGGCCGAAAAACTGTTTTTT. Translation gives CASSAMLGEGSAEKLFF.

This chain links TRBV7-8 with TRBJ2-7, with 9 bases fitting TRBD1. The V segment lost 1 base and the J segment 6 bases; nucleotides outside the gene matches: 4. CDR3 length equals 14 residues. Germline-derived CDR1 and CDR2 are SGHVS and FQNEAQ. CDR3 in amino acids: CASSLGTGVGEQYF. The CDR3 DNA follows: TGTGCCAGCAGCTTAGGGACAGGGGTGGGCGAGCAGTACTTC.

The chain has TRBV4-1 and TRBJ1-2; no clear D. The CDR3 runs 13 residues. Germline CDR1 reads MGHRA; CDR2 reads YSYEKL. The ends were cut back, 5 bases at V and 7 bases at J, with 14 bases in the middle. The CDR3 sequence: CASSSFKEVGYTF. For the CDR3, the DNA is TGCGCCAGCAGCTCCTTTAAGGAGGTTGGCTACACCTTC.

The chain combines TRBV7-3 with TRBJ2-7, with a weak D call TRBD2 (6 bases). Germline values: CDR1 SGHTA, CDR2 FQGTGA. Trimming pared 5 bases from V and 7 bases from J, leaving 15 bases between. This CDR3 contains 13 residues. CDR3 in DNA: TGTGCCAGCAGCGCCTCTAAGGGGAGGGAGCAGTACTTC. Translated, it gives CASSASKGREQYF.

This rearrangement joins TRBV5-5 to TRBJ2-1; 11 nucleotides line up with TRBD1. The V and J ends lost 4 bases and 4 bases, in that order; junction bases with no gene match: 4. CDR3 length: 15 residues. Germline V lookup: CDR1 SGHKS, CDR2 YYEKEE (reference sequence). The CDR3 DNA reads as TGTGCCAGCAGCCTCGGGACAGGGGGTTACAATGAGCAGTTCTTC. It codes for CASSLGTGGYNEQFF.

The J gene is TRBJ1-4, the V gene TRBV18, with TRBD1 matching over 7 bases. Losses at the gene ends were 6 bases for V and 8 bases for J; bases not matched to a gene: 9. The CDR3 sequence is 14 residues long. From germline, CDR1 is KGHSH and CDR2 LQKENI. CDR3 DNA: TGTGCCAGCTCTCTGACAGGGCTGGGCGAAAAACTGTTTTTT. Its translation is CASSLTGLGEKLFF.

The DNA for the CDR3 is TGTGCCAGCAGCCCTCGGACAGAGCGGGGACTAGCAGAGGAGGAGCAGTACTTC. It translates to CASSPRTERGLAEEEQYF. The rearrangement uses TRBV7-6 and TRBJ2-7; TRBD2 aligns across 9 bases. Losses at the gene ends were 5 bases for V and 7 bases for J; bases not matched to a gene: 21. The V gene's germline CDR1 is SGHVS and CDR2 FNYEAQ. This CDR3 is built from 18 residues. Drawing the rest from reference TRBV7-6 and TRBJ2-7, the complete variable domain is GAGVSQSPRYKVTKRGQDVALRCDPISGHVSLYWYRQALGQGPEFLTYFNYEAQQDKSGLPNDRFSAERPEGSISTLTIQRTEQRDSAMYRCASSPRTERGLAEEEQYFGPGTRLTVT.

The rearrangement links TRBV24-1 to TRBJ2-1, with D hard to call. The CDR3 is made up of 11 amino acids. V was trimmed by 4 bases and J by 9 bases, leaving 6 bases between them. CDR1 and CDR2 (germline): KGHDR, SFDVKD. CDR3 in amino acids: CATSERSEQFF. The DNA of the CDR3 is TGTGCCACCAGTGAGAGGAGTGAGCAGTTCTTC.

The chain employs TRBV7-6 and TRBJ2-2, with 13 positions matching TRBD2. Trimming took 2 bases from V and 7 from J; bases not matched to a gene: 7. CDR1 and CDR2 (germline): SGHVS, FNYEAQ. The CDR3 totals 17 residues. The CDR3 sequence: CASSLPGLAGVVGELFF. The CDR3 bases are TGTGCCAGCAGCTTACCCGGACTAGCGGGAGTGGTCGGGGAGCTGTTTTTT.

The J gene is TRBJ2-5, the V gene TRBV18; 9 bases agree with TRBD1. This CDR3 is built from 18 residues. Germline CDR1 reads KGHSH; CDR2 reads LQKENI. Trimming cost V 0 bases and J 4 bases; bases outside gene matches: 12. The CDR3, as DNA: TGTGCCAGCTCACCACCGCGGGGACAGGGAGCGGTAGCAGAGACCCAGTACTTC. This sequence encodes CASSPPRGQGAVAETQYF. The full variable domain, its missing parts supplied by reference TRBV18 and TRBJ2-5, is NAGVMQNPRHLVRRRGQEARLRCSPMKGHSHVYWYRQLPEEGLKFMVYLQKENIIDESGMPKERFSAEFPKEGPSILRIQQVVRGDSAAYFCASSPPRGQGAVAETQYFGPGTRLLVL.

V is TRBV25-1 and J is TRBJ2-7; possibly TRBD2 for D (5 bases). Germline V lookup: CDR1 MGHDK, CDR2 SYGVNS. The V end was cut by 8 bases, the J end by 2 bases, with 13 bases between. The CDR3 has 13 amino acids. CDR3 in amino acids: CASRGLGPYEQYF. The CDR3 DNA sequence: TGTGCCAGCCGCGGGCTAGGCCCCTACGAGCAGTACTTC.

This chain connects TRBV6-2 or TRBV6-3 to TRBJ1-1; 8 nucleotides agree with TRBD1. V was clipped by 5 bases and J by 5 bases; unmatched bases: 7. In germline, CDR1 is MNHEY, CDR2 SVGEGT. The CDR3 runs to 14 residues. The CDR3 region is CASSRTGILTEAFF. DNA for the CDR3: TGTGCCAGCAGTAGGACAGGGATCCTGACTGAAGCTTTCTTT.

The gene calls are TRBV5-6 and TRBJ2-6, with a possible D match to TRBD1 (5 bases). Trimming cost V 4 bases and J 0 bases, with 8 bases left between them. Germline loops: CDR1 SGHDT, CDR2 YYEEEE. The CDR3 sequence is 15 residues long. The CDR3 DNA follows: TGTGCCAGCAGCCCAGGGATCTCTGGGGCCAACGTCCTGACTTTC. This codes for CASSPGISGANVLTF.

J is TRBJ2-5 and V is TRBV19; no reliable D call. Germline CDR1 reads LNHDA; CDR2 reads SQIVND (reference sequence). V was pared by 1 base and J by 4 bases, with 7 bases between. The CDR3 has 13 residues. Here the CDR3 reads CASSIGGVETQYF. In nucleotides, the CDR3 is TGTGCCAGTAGTATAGGCGGAGTAGAGACCCAGTACTTC.

Here the CDR3 DNA reads TGTGCCAGCAGTTTATTGGTCCCTGTCTCCCCCACACCTTCCTACGAGCAGTACTTC. This gives the protein CASSLLVPVSPTPSYEQYF. The V and J genes are TRBV27 and TRBJ2-7; D gene ambiguous. CDR1 is MNHEY, CDR2 SMNVEV, per germline (reference sequence). The CDR3 has 19 amino acids. Between the trimmed V and J ends, which lost 1 base and 1 base, there was a span of 23 bases.

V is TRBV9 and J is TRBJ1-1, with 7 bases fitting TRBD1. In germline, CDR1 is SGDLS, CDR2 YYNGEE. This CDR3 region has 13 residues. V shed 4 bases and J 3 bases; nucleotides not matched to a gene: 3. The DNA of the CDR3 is TGTGCCAGCAGCAGAACAGGGGACACTGAAGCTTTCTTT. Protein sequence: CASSRTGDTEAFF.

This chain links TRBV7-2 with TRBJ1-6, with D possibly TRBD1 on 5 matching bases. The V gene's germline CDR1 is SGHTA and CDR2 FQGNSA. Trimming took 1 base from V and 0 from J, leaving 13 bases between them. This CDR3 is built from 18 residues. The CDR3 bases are TGTGCCAGCAGCTTAGTGCCAGGGTGGAGCTCCTATAATTCACCCCTCCACTTT. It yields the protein CASSLVPGWSSYNSPLHF.

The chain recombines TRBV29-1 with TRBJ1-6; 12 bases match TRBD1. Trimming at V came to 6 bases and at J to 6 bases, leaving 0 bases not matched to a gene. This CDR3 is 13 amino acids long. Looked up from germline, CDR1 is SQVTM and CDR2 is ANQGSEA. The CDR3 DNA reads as TGCAGCGTGGGACAGGGGGCTAATTCACCCCTCCACTTT. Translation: CSVGQGANSPLHF.

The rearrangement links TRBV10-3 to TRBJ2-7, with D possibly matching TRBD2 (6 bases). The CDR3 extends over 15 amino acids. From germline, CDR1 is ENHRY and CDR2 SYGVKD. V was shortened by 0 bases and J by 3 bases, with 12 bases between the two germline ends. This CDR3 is CAISESGGSYYEQYF. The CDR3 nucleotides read TGTGCCATCAGTGAGTCGGGGGGTTCCTACTACGAGCAGTACTTC.

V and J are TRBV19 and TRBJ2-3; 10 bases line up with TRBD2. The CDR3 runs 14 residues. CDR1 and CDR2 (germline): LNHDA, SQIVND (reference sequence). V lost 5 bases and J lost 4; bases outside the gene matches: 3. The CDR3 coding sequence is TGTGCCAGTAGTTCTAGCGGGAGTGCAGATACGCAGTATTTT. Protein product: CASSSSGSADTQYF.

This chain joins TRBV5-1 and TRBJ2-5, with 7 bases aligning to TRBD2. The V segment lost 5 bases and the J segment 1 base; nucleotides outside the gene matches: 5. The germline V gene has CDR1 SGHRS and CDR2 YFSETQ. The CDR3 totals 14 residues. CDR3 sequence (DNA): TGCGCCAGCAGGCGGGCTAGCGGCCAAGAGACCCAGTACTTC. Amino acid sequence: CASRRASGQETQYF.

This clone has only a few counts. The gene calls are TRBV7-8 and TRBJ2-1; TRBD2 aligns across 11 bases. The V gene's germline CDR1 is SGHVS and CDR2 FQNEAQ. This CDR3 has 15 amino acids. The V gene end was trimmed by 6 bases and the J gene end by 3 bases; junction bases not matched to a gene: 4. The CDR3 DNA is TGTGCCAGCAGGCAGACTAGCGGGAACTACAATGAGCAGTTCTTC. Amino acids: CASRQTSGNYNEQFF.

CDR3 nucleotides: TGCAGCGTTGCAGGGCCTATGAACACCGGGGAGCTGTTTTTT. This gives the protein CSVAGPMNTGELFF. The chain has TRBV29-1 and TRBJ2-2; D may be TRBD1 (5 bases). The germline CDR1 and CDR2 sequences are SQVTM and ANQGSEA. V was cut by 4 bases and J by 1 base, with 10 bases left in between. The CDR3 is made up of 14 amino acids.

Written as DNA, the CDR3 is TGTGCCAGCAGCCCTTACTTACAGGGGGCCGTTGGGGCCAACGTCCTGACTTTC. Residues: CASSPYLQGAVGANVLTF. V and J are TRBV27 and TRBJ2-6; TRBD1 matches 9 bases. With 6 bases clipped from V and 3 bases from J, the junction kept 12 bases outside the gene matches. The CDR3 totals 18 residues. Germline V gene sequence: CDR1 MNHEY, CDR2 SMNVEV (reference sequence).

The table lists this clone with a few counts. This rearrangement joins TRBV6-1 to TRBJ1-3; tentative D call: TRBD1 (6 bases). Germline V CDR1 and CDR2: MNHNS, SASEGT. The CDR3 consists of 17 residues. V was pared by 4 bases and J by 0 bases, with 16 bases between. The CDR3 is CASSATRQVYSGNTIYF. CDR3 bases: TGTGCCAGCAGTGCCACAAGACAGGTTTACTCTGGAAACACCATATATTTT.